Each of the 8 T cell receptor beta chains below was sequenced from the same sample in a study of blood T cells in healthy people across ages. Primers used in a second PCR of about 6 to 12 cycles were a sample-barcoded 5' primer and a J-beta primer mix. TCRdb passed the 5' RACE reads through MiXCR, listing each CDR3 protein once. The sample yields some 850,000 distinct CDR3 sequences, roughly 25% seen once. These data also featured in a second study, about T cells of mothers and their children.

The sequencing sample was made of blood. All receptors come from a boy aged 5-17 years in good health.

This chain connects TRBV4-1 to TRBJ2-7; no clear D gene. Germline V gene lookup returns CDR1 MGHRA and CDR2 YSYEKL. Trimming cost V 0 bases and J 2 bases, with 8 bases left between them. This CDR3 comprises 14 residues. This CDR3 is CASSQETVAYEQYF. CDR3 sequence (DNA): TGCGCCAGCAGCCAAGAGACTGTGGCCTACGAGCAGTACTTC.

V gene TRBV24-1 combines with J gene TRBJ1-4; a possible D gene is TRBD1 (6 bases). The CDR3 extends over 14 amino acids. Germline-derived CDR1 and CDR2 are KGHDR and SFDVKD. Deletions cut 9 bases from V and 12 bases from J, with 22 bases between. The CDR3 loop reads CATVNRDKGSELFF. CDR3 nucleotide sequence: TGTGCCACCGTCAACCGGGACAAGGGCTCTGAACTGTTTTTT.

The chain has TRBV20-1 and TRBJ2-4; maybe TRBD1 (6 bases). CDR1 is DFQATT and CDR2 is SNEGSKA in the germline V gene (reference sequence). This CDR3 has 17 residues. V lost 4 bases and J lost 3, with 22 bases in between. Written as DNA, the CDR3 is TGCAGTGCTATCCCAGGGGAAGTCGGTCGCCTCAAAAACATTCAGTACTTC. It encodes CSAIPGEVGRLKNIQYF.

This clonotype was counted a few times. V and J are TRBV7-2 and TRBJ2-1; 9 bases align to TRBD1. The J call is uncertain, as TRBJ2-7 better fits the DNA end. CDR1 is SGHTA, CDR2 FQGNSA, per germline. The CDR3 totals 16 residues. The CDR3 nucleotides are TGTGCCAGCAGCTTTGGGACAGGGAGATCCTCCTACGAGCAGTACTTC. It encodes CASSFGTGRSSYEQYF.

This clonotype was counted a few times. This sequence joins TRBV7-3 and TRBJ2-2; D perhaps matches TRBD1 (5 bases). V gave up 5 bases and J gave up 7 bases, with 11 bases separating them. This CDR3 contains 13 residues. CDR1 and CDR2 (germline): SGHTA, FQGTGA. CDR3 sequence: CASSRGYDGELFF. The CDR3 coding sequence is TGTGCCAGCAGCAGGGGTTATGACGGGGAGCTGTTTTTT.

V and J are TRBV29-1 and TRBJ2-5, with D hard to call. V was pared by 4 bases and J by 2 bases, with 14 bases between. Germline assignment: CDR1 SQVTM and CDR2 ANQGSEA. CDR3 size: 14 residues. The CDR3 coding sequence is TGCAGCGTTGGCCGACTTAGGATACAAGAGACCCAGTACTTC. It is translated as CSVGRLRIQETQYF.

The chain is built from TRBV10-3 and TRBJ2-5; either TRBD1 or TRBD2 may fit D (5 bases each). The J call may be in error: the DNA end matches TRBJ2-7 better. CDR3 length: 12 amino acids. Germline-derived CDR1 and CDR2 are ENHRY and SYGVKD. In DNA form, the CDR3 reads TGTGCCATCCAGGGAGCCGAGGACGAGCAGTACTTC. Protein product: CAIQGAEDEQYF.

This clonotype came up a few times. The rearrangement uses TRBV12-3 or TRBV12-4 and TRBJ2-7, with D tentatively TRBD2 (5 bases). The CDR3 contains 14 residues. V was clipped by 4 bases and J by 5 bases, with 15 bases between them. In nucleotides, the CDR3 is TGTGCCAGCAGTTCCCGACGGGAAGGAAACGAGCAGTACTTC. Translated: CASSSRREGNEQYF.